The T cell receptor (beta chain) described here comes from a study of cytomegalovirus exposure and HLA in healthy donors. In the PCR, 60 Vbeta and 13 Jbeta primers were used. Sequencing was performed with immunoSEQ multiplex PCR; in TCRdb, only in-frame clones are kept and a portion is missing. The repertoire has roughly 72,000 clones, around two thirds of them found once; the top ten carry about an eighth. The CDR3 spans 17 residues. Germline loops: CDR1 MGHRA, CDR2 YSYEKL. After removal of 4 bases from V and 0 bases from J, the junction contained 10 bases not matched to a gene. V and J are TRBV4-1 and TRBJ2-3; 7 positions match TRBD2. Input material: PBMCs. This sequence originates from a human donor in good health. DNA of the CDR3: TGCGCCAGCAGCCTCCATCTTCCAGCGGGAAGCACAGATACGCAGTATTTT. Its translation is CASSLHLPAGSTDTQYF.